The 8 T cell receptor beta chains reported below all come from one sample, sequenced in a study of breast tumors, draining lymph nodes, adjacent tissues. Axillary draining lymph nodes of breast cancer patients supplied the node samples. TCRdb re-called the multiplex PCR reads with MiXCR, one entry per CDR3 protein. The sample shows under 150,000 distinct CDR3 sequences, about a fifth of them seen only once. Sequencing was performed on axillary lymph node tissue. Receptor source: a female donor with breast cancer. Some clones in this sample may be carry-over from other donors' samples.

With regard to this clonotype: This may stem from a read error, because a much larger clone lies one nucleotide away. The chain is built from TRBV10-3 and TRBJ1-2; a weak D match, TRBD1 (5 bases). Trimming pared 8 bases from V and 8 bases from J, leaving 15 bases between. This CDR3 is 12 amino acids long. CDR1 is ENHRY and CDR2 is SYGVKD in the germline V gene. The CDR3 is CAIRGQFGGYTF. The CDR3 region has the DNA TGTGCCATCCGGGGCCAGTTTGGCGGCTACACCTTC.

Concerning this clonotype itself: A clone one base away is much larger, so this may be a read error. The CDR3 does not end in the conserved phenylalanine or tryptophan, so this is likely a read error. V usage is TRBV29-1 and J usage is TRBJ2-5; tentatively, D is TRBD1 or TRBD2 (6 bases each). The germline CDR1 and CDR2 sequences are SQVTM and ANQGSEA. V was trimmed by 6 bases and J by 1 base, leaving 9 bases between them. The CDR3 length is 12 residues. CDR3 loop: CSVGGLQETQYS. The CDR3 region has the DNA TGCAGCGTAGGGGGACTCCAAGAGACCCAGTACTCC.

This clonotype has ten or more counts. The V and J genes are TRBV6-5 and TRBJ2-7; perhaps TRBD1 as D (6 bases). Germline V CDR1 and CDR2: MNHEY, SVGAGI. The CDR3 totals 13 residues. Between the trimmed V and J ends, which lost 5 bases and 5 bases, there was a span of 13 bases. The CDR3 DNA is TGTGCCAGCAGTCCCCGCAGGGGTAACGAGCAGTACTTC. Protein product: CASSPRRGNEQYF.

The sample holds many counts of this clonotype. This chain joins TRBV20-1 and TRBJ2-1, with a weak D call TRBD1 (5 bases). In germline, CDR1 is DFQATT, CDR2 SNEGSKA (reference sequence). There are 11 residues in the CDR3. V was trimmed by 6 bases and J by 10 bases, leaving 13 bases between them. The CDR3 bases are TGCAGTGCCACCCCGGCAGGGGAGCAGTTCTTC. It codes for CSATPAGEQFF.

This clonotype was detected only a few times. The CDR3, as DNA: TGTGCCAGCAGTGAAGCGGTCAGGCCACAGCGGTTCTTC. This translates into CASSEAVRPQRFF. The chain is built from TRBV6-1 and TRBJ2-1; no reliable D call. CDR1 and CDR2 (germline): MNHNS, SASEGT. Trimming took off 0 bases at V and 15 bases at J, with 15 bases between the two ends. This CDR3 spans 13 amino acids.

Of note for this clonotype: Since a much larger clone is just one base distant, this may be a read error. The chain's CDR3 is CASRTSERADTQYF. The DNA for the CDR3 is TGTGCCAGCAGAACTAGCGAGAGAGCAGATACGCAGTATTTT. The chain has TRBV12-3 or TRBV12-4 and TRBJ2-3; 7 bases are a match to TRBD2. The ends lost 6 bases at V and 4 bases at J; junction bases unmatched: 7. The CDR3 loop spans 14 amino acids.

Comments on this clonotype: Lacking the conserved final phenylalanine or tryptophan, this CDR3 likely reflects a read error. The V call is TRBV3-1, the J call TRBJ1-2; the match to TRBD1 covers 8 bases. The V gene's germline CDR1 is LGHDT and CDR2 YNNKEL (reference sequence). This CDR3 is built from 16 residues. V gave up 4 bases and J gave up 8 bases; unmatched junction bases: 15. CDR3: CASSPGQGSTYRGYTL. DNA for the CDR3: TGTGCCAGCAGCCCAGGACAGGGCAGCACATATCGGGGCTACACCCTC.

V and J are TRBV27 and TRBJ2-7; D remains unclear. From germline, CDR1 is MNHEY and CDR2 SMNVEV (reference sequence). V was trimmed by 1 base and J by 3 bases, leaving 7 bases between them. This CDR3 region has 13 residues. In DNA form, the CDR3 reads TGTGCCAGCAGTTTATTTCCAGGCTACGAGCAGTACTTC. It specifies CASSLFPGYEQYF.